This T cell receptor beta chain is from a study of OX40 agonist ivuxolimab in advanced cancers. Findings and caveats of the study: The authors did not determine the antigen specificity of the expanded peripheral T cells.

A remark on this clone: What it recognizes is unknown.

V gave up 3 bases and J gave up 4 bases, with 10 bases separating them. Germline V gives CDR1 SGHNT, CDR2 YYREEE (reference sequence). The CDR3 sequence is 14 residues long. Some clones are missing from TCRdb's copy, which holds only in-frame ones; the method was immunoSEQ multiplex PCR. The sample lists about 75,000 clones; around 90% were seen once. The chain recombines TRBV5-4 with TRBJ1-4, with a possible D match to TRBD1 (5 bases). The sequences come from CD4+ or CD8+ T cells sorted from blood, collected in a trial of the OX40 agonist ivuxolimab. This sequence originates from an adult with an advanced solid tumor such as melanoma, head and neck, liver or kidney cancer. CDR3 DNA: TGTGCCAGCAGCTGGGGAGGGGATAATGAAAAACTGTTTTTT. This codes for CASSWGGDNEKLFF.